The rows below give T cell receptor beta chains drawn from one sample of a study of blood T cell repertoires in COVID-19. TCRdb's copy holds only in-frame clones and misses some; the assay was immunoSEQ multiplex PCR. The sample has 150,000 to 200,000 clones, around four fifths seen once. Material: peripheral blood. The receptors were sampled from a woman between 35 and 50 years old with COVID-19, enrolled during active disease. The CDR3 runs from the conserved cysteine through the conserved F or W. A D gene is named only where the DNA matches it firmly. Rows may omit the clone size; those that give it use once, few, many or a size class.

size,J,D,V,CDR3,DNA
.,TRBJ2-5,.,TRBV12-1,CASSPPGRTGAPETQYF,TGTGCCAGCAGCCCCCCCGGCCGGACAGGGGCGCCAGAGACCCAGTACTTC
.,TRBJ2-3,TRBD2,TRBV19,CASTSGRRGNTDTQYF,TGTGCCAGTACGAGCGGGAGGCGAGGCAACACAGATACGCAGTATTTT
.,TRBJ2-7,.,TRBV9,CASSVPSGEQYF,TGTGCCAGCAGCGTTCCTTCAGGGGAGCAGTACTTC
.,TRBJ1-5,.,TRBV24-1,CATSDSGPREPQHF,TGTGCCACCAGTGACTCCGGGCCCAGGGAGCCCCAGCATTTT
.,TRBJ2-2,.,TRBV7-2,CASSPTGTGELFF,TGTGCCAGCAGCCCGACAGGCACCGGGGAGCTGTTTTTT
.,TRBJ2-7,.,TRBV4-1,CASSQPLQSYEQYF,TGCGCCAGCAGCCAACCACTTCAAAGCTACGAGCAGTACTTC
.,TRBJ1-5,TRBD1,TRBV7-8,CASSPRDRGLNQPQHF,TGTGCCAGCAGCCCTCGAGACAGGGGGCTAAATCAGCCCCAGCATTTT
.,TRBJ1-1,TRBD1,TRBV5-1,CASSSGTGDAGYTEAFF,TGCGCCAGCAGTTCCGGGACAGGGGACGCGGGGTACACTGAAGCTTTCTTT
once,TRBJ2-2,TRBD2,TRBV5-1,CASSLTSGWSLTGELFF,TGCGCCAGCAGTTTAACTAGCGGGTGGTCTTTGACCGGGGAGCTGTTTTTT
few,TRBJ2-4,.,TRBV28,CASTLGGTKNIQYF,TGTGCCAGTACTTTAGGGGGGACCAAAAACATTCAGTACTTC
.,TRBJ2-7,.,TRBV11-2,CASSLNPGESYEQYF,TGTGCCAGCAGCTTAAACCCCGGGGAGTCCTACGAGCAGTACTTC
.,TRBJ1-3,.,TRBV11-3,CASSFSPSGNTIYF,TGTGCCAGCAGCTTCTCCCCCTCTGGAAACACCATATATTTT
.,TRBJ1-1,.,TRBV9,CASSPSGRENTEAFF,TGTGCCAGCAGCCCATCTGGACGGGAGAACACTGAAGCTTTCTTT
.,TRBJ1-5,TRBD1,TRBV19,CASSKTGGNSNQPQHF,TGTGCCAGTAGTAAAACAGGGGGGAATAGCAATCAGCCCCAGCATTTT
.,TRBJ1-3,TRBD1,TRBV5-4,CASSWGATGSGNTIYF,TGTGCCAGCAGCTGGGGGGCGACAGGGAGTGGAAACACCATATATTTT
once,TRBJ2-5,TRBD2,TRBV18,CASSLKTSAMGTQYF,TGTGCCAGCTCACTCAAGACTAGCGCGATGGGGACCCAGTACTTC
.,TRBJ2-7,.,TRBV11-3,CASSRPGRNEQYF,TGTGCCAGCAGCCGACCAGGCCGGAACGAGCAGTACTTC
medium-sized,TRBJ2-1,TRBD2,TRBV7-2,CASSLAAGANEQFF,TGTGCCAGCAGCTTAGCAGCGGGAGCCAATGAGCAGTTCTTC
.,TRBJ1-1,TRBD1,TRBV6-5,CASSHPGQAYTEAFF,TGTGCCAGCAGTCATCCGGGACAGGCGTACACTGAAGCTTTCTTT
many,TRBJ2-7,.,TRBV20-1,CSAPVLKEQYF,TGCAGTGCTCCCGTACTAAAAGAGCAGTACTTC
few,TRBJ2-2,TRBD2,TRBV5-4,CASSLGLAGGPTGELFF,TGTGCCAGCAGCTTGGGACTAGCGGGGGGCCCCACCGGGGAGCTGTTTTTT
.,TRBJ2-1,TRBD1,TRBV27,CASSFISGQAYNEQFF,TGTGCCAGCAGTTTCATTTCGGGACAGGCCTACAATGAGCAGTTCTTC
.,TRBJ2-3,TRBD2,TRBV5-5,CASSLGTRGDTQYF,TGTGCCAGCAGCTTGGGGACTAGGGGAGATACGCAGTATTTT
.,TRBJ1-5,TRBD1,TRBV27,CASRGQGAGNQPQHF,TGTGCCAGCAGGGGCCAGGGGGCTGGCAATCAGCCCCAGCATTTT
.,TRBJ2-6,TRBD1,TRBV7-3,CASTKLDRGEGANVLTF,TGTGCCAGCACCAAGTTGGACAGGGGAGAAGGGGCCAACGTCCTGACTTTC
.,TRBJ2-7,TRBD2,TRBV5-1,CASSLLGGTSGYEQYF,TGCGCCAGCAGCTTGCTTGGGGGGACTAGCGGCTACGAGCAGTACTTC
.,TRBJ2-1,.,TRBV24-1,CATSAYPLDEQFF,TGTGCCACCAGTGCCTACCCCCTCGATGAGCAGTTCTTC
.,TRBJ1-4,TRBD1,TRBV14,CASSQEQGAFEKLFF,TGTGCCAGCAGCCAAGAGCAGGGGGCGTTTGAAAAACTGTTTTTT
.,TRBJ2-1,TRBD1,TRBV24-1,CATSDYPGTGGDEQFF,TGTGCCACCAGTGATTATCCCGGGACAGGGGGAGATGAGCAGTTCTTC
.,TRBJ1-3,.,TRBV14,CASSHRVGNTIYF,TGTGCCAGCAGCCACAGGGTTGGAAACACCATATATTTT
.,TRBJ2-6,TRBD1,TRBV4-1,CASSQDGTGLFGANVLTF,TGCGCCAGCAGCCAAGATGGGACAGGGCTTTTTGGGGCCAACGTCCTGACTTTC
.,TRBJ2-5,.,TRBV18,CASSRRVQETQYF,TGTGCCAGTTCGCGGAGGGTACAAGAGACCCAGTACTTC
once,TRBJ1-1,TRBD1,TRBV19,CASRRDRGRGEAFF,TGTGCCAGTAGGAGGGACAGGGGGCGCGGGGAAGCTTTCTTT
.,TRBJ1-1,.,TRBV15,CATSPVRDTEAFF,TGTGCCACCAGCCCAGTGAGGGACACTGAAGCTTTCTTT
.,TRBJ1-6,TRBD1,TRBV14,CASSQTGDNSPLHF,TGTGCCAGCAGCCAGACAGGGGATAATTCACCCCTCCACTTT
.,TRBJ2-5,.,TRBV7-7,CASSLSGGETQYF,TGTGCTAGCAGCTTATCTGGCGGGGAGACCCAGTACTTC
.,TRBJ2-7,.,TRBV24-1,CATSAAGGTYEQYF,TGTGCCACCAGTGCCGCAGGGGGGACCTACGAGCAGTACTTC
.,TRBJ1-6,TRBD1,TRBV28,CASSRDSFSPLHF,TGTGCCAGCAGTAGGGACAGCTTTTCACCCCTCCACTTT
.,TRBJ1-5,.,TRBV10-3,CAISEGTNSNQPQHF,TGTGCCATCAGTGAGGGGACAAATAGCAATCAGCCCCAGCATTTT
.,TRBJ2-7,TRBD2,TRBV6-6,CASSPARGLAGYYSYEQYF,TGTGCCAGCAGTCCCGCCCGTGGACTAGCGGGGTACTACTCCTACGAGCAGTACTTC
.,TRBJ1-6,.,TRBV6-4,CASRDEGSPLHF,TGTGCCAGCAGGGACGAGGGCTCACCCCTCCACTTT
once,TRBJ2-3,TRBD2,TRBV9,CASTGATTGTSETDTQYF,TGTGCCAGCACCGGAGCTACCACCGGGACTAGTGAGACAGATACGCAGTATTTT